The source of this T cell receptor beta chain is a study of blood T cell repertoires in COVID-19 (dated by TCRdb to the early 2020s). Regarding the complete study: Collaborator samples came from the United States, Italy and Spain and covered acute and convalescent phases of COVID-19. The material from the prospective study consisted of cDNA or gDNA derived from T cells, B-cell-depleted T cells, or PBMCs. The dataset comprised deeply sampled blood TCRbeta repertoires from subjects exposed to, actively infected with, or recovered from COVID-19. Sample metadata almost always included a de-identified subject ID, COVID-19 status, age in years and sex. A freely available public database, intended as a resource for researchers studying the immune response to SARS-CoV-2, is where the repertoires were released. Where available, HLA class I and class II types were taken from metadata supplied by the sample provider and were not determined by assay-based typing. Samples were obtained from the ongoing ImmuneRACE study (first 160 participants) and from 1,000 to 1,500 subjects provided by 6 global collaborators. The full study reports these points: How much clinical and demographic metadata was included differed by source and by participant, and the metadata was provided uncurated.

The germline V gene sets CDR1 to MNHEY and CDR2 to SVGAGI. The CDR3 has 13 amino acids, counting the end cysteine and phenylalanine. The DNA shown is the 39-base CDR3, in frame from base 1. The germline ends are 10 bases apart after V is trimmed by 4 bases and J by 4 bases. Collaborating institutions collected whole blood in K2EDTA tubes following their own protocols. For TCRbeta analysis, collaborators shipped samples as frozen whole blood, isolated PBMCs, or DNA extracted from either of those sample types. Regarding this clone: The target of this receptor is not known. The input lacks base qualities; no much larger clone sits a single base away.

The immunoSEQ Assay, a bias-controlled multiplex PCR, was used to amplify TCRbeta CDR3 regions from genomic DNA. In the source study's methods: The number of nucleated cells in each sample was estimated from the amplification of reference gene primers within the assay. Sequence reads were collapsed and filtered to measure the absolute abundance of every unique TCRbeta CDR3 rearrangement. For each sample, productive Simpson clonality was calculated by taking the square root of Simpson's diversity index across productive rearrangements. In its TCRdb copy, this immuneACCESS table keeps in-frame sequences only and misses some clones. Where compared with another copy, unresolved V genes explain less than half of these, and the others have no known cause. V and J calls and clone size come straight from that table; D and trimming were deduced from the DNA. Across this sample there are 100,000 to 150,000 clones, with approximately 83% seen only once. The top ten constitute 15% to 20% of the sample.

The receptor was isolated from a woman aged 50 to 60 with acute or convalescent COVID-19. This sequence uses TRBV6-5 and TRBJ1-2; TRBD1 is a weak D gene call, 5 bases matching. Sequencing used peripheral blood. The DNA sequence is TGTGCCAGCAGTTTGGGGCAATCCTATGGCTACACCTTC. Its protein reads: CASSLGQSYGYTF.